This T cell receptor beta chain was found in a study of blood T cell repertoires in COVID-19. V lost 7 bases, J lost 2 bases, and 12 bases lay in between. The CDR3 totals 15 residues. Looked up from germline, CDR1 is MNHEY and CDR2 is SVGAGI. Original methodology: Amplified reference gene primers provided the basis for estimating nucleated cell counts. TCRdb's copy holds only in-frame clones and misses some; the assay was immunoSEQ multiplex PCR. The DNA gave D and trimming, while V, J and clone size come from that table. Of around 71,000 clones listed, approximately 85% are singletons. Sample: peripheral blood. The V call is TRBV6-5, the J call TRBJ2-6, with D possibly TRBD1 on 5 matching bases. The clonotype comes from a man of 80 years or more with acute or convalescent COVID-19. Here the CDR3 DNA reads TGTGCCAGCATGAAGACAGAAACTGGGGCCAACGTCCTGACTTTC. Translation gives CASMKTETGANVLTF.